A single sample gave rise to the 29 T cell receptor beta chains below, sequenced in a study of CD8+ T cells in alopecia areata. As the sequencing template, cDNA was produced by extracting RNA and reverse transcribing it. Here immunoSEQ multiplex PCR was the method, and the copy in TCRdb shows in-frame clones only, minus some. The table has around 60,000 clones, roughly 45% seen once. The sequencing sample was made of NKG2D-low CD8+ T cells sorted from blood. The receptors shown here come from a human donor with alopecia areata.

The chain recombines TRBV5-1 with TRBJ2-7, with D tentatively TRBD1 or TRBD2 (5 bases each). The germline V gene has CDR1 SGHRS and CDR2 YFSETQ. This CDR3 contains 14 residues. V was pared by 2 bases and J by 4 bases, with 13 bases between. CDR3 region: CASSFAAGSYEQYF. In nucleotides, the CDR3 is TGCGCCAGCAGCTTTGCTGCAGGGAGTTACGAGCAGTACTTC.

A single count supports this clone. CDR3 in amino acids: CASGLGPYEQYF. The DNA for the CDR3 is TGTGCTAGTGGTCTGGGTCCCTACGAGCAGTACTTC. V and J are TRBV12-5 and TRBJ2-7, with D unclear. The CDR3 covers 12 residues. Trimming took 5 bases from V and 2 from J, leaving 7 bases between them. CDR1 and CDR2 from the germline V gene are LGHNT and FRNRAP.

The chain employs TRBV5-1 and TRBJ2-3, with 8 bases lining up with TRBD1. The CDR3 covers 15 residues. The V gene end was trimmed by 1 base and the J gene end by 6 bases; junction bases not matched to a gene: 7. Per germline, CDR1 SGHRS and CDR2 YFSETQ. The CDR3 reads CASSLLGRGLDTQYF. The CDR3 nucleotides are TGCGCCAGCAGCTTGTTGGGCAGGGGGCTTGATACGCAGTATTTT.

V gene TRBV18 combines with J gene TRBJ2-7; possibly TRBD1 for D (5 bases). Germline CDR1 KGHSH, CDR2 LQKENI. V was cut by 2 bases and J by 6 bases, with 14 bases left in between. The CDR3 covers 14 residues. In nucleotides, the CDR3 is TGTGCCAGCTCACCATGCCAAGGGGTTTGCGAGCAGTACTTC. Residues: CASSPCQGVCEQYF.

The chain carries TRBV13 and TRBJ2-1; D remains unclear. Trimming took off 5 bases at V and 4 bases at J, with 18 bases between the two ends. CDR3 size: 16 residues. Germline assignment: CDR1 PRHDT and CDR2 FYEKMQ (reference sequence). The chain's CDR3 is CASSPRSDEPYNEQFF. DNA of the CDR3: TGTGCCAGCAGCCCCCGATCGGACGAACCATACAATGAGCAGTTCTTC. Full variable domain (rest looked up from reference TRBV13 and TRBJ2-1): AAGVIQSPRHLIKEKRETATLKCYPIPRHDTVYWYQQGPGQDPQFLISFYEKMQSDKGSIPDRFSAQQFSDYHSELNMSSLELGDSALYFCASSPRSDEPYNEQFFGPGTRLTVL.

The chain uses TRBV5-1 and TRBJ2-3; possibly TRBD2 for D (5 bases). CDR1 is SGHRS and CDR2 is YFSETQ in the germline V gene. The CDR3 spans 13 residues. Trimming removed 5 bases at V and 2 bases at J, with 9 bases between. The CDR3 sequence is CASREGTTDTQYF. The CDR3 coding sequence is TGCGCCAGCAGAGAGGGTACCACAGATACGCAGTATTTT. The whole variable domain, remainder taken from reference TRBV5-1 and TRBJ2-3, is KAGVTQTPRYLIKTRGQQVTLSCSPISGHRSVSWYQQTPGQGLQFLFEYFSETQRNKGNFPGRFSGRQFSNSRSEMNVSTLELGDSALYLCASREGTTDTQYFGPGTRLTVL.

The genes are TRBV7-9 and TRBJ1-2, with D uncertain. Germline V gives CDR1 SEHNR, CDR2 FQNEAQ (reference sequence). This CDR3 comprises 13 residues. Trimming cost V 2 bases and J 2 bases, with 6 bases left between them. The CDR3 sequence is CASSLRENYGYTF. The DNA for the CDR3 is TGTGCCAGCAGCTTAAGGGAAAACTATGGCTACACCTTC.

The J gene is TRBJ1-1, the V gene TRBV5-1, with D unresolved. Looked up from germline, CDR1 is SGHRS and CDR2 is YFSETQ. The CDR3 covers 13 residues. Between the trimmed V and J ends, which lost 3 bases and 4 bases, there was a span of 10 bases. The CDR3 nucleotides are TGCGCCAGCAGCTGGACTGAGGGCACTGAAGCTTTCTTT. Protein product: CASSWTEGTEAFF.

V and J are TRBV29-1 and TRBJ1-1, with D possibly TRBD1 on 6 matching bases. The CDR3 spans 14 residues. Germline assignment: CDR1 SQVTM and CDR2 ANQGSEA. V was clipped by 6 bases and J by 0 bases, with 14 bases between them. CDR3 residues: CSVARTEMNTEAFF. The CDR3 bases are TGCAGCGTGGCTCGGACAGAAATGAACACTGAAGCTTTCTTT.

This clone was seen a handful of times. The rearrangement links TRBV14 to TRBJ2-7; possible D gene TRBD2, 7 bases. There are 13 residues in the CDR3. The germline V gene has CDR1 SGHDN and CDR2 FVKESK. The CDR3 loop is CATGPGGYHEQYF. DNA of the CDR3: TGTGCGACAGGCCCGGGGGGCTACCACGAGCAGTACTTC.

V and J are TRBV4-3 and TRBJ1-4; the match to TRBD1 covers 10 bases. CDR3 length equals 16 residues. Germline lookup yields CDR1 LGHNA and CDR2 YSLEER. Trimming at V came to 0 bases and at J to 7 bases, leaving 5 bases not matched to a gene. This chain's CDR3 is CASSQDDRGLVEKLFF. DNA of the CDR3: TGCGCCAGCAGCCAAGACGACAGGGGGCTAGTTGAAAAACTGTTTTTT.

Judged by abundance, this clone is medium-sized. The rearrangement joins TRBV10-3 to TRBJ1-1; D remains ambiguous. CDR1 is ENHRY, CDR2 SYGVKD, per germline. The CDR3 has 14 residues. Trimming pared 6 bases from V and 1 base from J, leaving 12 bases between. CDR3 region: CAISRNQENTEAFF. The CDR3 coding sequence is TGTGCCATCAGCAGAAACCAGGAGAACACTGAAGCTTTCTTT.

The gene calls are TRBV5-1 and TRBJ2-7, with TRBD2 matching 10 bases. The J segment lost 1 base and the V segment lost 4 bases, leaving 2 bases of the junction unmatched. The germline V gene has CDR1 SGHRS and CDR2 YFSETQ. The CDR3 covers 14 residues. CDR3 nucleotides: TGCGCCAGCAGCCTAGCGGGGGAGTCCTACGAGCAGTACTTC. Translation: CASSLAGESYEQYF.

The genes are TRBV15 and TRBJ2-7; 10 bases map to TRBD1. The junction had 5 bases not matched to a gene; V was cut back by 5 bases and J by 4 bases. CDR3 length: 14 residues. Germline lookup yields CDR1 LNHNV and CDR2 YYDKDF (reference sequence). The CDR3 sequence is CATSGGQGEYEQYF. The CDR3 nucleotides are TGTGCCACCAGCGGCGGACAGGGGGAATACGAGCAGTACTTC.

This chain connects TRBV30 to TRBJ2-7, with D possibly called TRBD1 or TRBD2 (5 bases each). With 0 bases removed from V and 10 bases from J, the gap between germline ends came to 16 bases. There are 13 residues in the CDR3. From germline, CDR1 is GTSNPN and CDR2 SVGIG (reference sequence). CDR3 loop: CAWSVGPDNPQYF. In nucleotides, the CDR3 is TGTGCCTGGAGTGTGGGACCTGACAACCCCCAGTACTTC.

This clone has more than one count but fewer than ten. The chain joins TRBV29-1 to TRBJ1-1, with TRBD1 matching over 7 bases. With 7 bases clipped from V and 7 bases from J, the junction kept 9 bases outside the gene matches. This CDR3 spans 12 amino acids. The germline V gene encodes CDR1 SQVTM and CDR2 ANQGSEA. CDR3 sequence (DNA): TGCAGCGCTACCTGGACAGGTAATGAAGCTTTCTTT. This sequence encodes CSATWTGNEAFF.

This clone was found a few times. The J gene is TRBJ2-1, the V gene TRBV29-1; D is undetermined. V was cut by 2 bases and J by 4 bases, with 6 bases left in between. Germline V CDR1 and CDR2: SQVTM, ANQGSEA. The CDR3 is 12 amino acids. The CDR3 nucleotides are TGCAGCGTTGAACTGGCTTACAATGAGCAGTTCTTC. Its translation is CSVELAYNEQFF.

The CDR3 spells CASSSIVTPGEQYF. The CDR3 DNA reads TGCGCCAGCAGCTCCATAGTGACCCCGGGTGAGCAGTACTTC. The genes are TRBV5-1 and TRBJ2-7; D remains ambiguous. This CDR3 is built from 14 residues. From germline, CDR1 is SGHRS and CDR2 YFSETQ. Trimming removed 3 bases from V and 7 bases from J, with 17 bases in between. Using reference TRBV5-1 and TRBJ2-7 for the parts outside the CDR3, the full variable domain is KAGVTQTPRYLIKTRGQQVTLSCSPISGHRSVSWYQQTPGQGLQFLFEYFSETQRNKGNFPGRFSGRQFSNSRSEMNVSTLELGDSALYLCASSSIVTPGEQYFGPGTRLTVT.

The CDR3 nucleotides read TGTGCCAGCAGCTTCGTGGGGGGTAGGGCCTCCAATGAGCAGTTCTTC. Amino acids: CASSFVGGRASNEQFF. The chain carries TRBV7-9 and TRBJ2-1; D may be TRBD2 (6 bases). Between the trimmed V and J ends, which lost 3 bases and 6 bases, there was a span of 18 bases. Looked up from germline, CDR1 is SEHNR and CDR2 is FQNEAQ (reference sequence). The CDR3 runs 16 residues. The whole variable domain, remainder taken from reference TRBV7-9 and TRBJ2-1, is DTGVSQNPRHKITKRGQNVTFRCDPISEHNRLYWYRQTLGQGPEFLTYFQNEAQLEKSRLLSDRFSAERPKGSFSTLEIQRTEQGDSAMYLCASSFVGGRASNEQFFGPGTRLTVL.

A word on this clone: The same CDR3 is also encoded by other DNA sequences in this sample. For the CDR3, the DNA is TGTGCCAGCAGTTCCAGGGACGGCTACACCTTC. This translates into CASSSRDGYTF. V usage is TRBV9 and J usage is TRBJ1-2; a possible D gene is TRBD1 (5 bases). CDR1 and CDR2 (germline): SGDLS, YYNGEE. V lost 5 bases and J 8 bases, leaving 10 bases between the germline ends. This CDR3 is 11 amino acids long.

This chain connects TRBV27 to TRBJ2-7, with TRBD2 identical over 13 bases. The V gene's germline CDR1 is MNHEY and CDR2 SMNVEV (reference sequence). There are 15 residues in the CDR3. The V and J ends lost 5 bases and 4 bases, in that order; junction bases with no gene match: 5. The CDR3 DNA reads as TGTGCCAGCAGTCCGAAGACTAGCGGGGGGTACGAGCAGTACTTC. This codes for CASSPKTSGGYEQYF.

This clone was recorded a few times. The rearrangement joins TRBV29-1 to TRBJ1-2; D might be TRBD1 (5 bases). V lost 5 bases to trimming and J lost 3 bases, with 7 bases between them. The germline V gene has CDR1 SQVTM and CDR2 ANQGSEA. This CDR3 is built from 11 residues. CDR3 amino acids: CSVSGDYGYTF. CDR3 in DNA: TGCAGCGTTTCGGGGGACTATGGCTACACCTTC.

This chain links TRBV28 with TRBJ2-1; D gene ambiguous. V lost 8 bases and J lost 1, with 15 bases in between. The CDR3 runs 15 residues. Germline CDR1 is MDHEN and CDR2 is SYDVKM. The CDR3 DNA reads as TGTGCCAGCCTCGCAACCCCCATGTCCTACAATGAGCAGTTCTTC. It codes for CASLATPMSYNEQFF.

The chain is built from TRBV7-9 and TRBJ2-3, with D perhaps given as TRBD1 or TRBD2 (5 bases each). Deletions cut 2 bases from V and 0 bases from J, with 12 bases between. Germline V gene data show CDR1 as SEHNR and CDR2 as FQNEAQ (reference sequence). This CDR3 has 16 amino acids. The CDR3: CASSLFGRDSTDTQYF. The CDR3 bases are TGTGCCAGCAGCTTATTTGGCCGGGACAGCACAGATACGCAGTATTTT. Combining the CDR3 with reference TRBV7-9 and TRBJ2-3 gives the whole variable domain DTGVSQNPRHKITKRGQNVTFRCDPISEHNRLYWYRQTLGQGPEFLTYFQNEAQLEKSRLLSDRFSAERPKGSFSTLEIQRTEQGDSAMYLCASSLFGRDSTDTQYFGPGTRLTVL.

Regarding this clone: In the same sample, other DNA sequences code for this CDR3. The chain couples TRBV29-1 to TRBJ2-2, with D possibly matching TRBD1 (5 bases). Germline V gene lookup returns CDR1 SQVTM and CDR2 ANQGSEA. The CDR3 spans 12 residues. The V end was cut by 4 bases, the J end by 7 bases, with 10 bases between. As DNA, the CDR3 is TGCAGCGTTGTCAGGGCCGGCGGGGAGCTGTTTTTT. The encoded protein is CSVVRAGGELFF.

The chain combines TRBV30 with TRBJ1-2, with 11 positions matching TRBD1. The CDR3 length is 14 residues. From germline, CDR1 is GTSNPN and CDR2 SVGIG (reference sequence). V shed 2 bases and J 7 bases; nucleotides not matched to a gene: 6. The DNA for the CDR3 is TGTGCCTGGAGTCCTGGACAGGGGGCTCGTGGCTACACCTTC. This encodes CAWSPGQGARGYTF.

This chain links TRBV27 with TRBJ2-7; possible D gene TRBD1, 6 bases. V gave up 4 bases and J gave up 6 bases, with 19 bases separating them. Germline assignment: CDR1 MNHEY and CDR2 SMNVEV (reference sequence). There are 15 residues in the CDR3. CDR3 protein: CASSSERTGMVEQYF. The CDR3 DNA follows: TGTGCCAGCAGTTCGGAAAGAACAGGGATGGTCGAGCAGTACTTC.

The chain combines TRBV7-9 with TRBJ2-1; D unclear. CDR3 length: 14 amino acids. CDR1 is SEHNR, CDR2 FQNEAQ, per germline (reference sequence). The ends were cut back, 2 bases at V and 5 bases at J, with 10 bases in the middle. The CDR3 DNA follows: TGTGCCAGCAGCTTATCCCCAAAAAACAATGAGCAGTTCTTC. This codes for CASSLSPKNNEQFF.

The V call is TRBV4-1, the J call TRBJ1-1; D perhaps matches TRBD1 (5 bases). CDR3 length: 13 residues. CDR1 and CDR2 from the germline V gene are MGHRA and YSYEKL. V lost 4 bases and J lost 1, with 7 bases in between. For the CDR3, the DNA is TGCGCCAGCAGCCCTGGACAGAACACTGAAGCTTTCTTT. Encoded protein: CASSPGQNTEAFF.